Below, 3 T cell receptor beta chains from the same sample are listed, as sequenced in a study of blood T cell repertoires in COVID-19. Repertoires were generated with immunoSEQ multiplex PCR, while TCRdb's copy carries only in-frame clones and drops some. The sample holds about 64,000 clones, approximately 85% seen once. The sequenced sample was peripheral blood. Source of these receptors: a woman in her sixties with COVID-19, enrolled during active disease.

The chain couples TRBV11-2 to TRBJ2-3, with D possibly TRBD1 on 6 matching bases. The CDR3 length is 13 residues. The germline gives CDR1 SGHAT, CDR2 FQNNGV. Trimming shortened V by 5 bases and J by 2 bases, and 8 bases separated the two germline ends. CDR3 loop: CASSGTLTDTQYF. Written as DNA, the CDR3 is TGTGCCAGCAGCGGGACACTCACAGATACGCAGTATTTT.

This clone has just a few counts. V usage is TRBV3-1 (or the pseudogene TRBV3-2) and J usage is TRBJ1-1, with D maybe TRBD1 (5 bases). The CDR3 loop spans 15 amino acids. Germline V gene sequence: CDR1 LGHDT, CDR2 YNNKEL (reference sequence). Trimming stripped 4 bases from V and 5 bases from J, with 17 bases between. The CDR3 spells CASSPLGHVTTEAFF. Here the CDR3 DNA reads TGTGCCAGCAGCCCTCTCGGACACGTTACGACTGAAGCTTTCTTT.

V usage is TRBV7-2 and J usage is TRBJ1-2; a weak D match, TRBD1 (5 bases). V was cut by 2 bases and J by 3 bases, with 10 bases left in between. Germline V gene data show CDR1 as SGHTA and CDR2 as FQGNSA. The CDR3 consists of 14 residues. The CDR3 DNA sequence: TGTGCCAGCAGCTTATTAGGGGTCGACTATGGCTACACCTTC. It specifies CASSLLGVDYGYTF.